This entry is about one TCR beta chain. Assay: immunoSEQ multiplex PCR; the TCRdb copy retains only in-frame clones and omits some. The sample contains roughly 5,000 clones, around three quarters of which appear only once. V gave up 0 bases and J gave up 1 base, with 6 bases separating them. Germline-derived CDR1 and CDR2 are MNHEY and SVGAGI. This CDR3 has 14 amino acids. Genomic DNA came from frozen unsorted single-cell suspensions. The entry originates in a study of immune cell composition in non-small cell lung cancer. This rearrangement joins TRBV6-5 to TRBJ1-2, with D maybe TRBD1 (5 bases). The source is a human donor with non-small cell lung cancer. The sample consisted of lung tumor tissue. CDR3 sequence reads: CASSYSGLNYGYTF. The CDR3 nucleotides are TGTGCCAGCAGTTACTCGGGGCTTAACTATGGCTACACCTTC.